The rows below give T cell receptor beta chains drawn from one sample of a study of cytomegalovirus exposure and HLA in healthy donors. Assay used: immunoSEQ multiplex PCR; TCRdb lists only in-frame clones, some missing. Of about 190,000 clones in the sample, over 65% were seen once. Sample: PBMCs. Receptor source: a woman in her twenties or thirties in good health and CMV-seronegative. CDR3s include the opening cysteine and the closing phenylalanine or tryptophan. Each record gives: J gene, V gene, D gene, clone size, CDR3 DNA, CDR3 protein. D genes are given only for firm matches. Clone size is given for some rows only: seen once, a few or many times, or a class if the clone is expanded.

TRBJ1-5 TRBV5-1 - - TGCGCCAGCAGCTTGGAGGCAGGGAATCAGCCCCAGCATTTT CASSLEAGNQPQHF
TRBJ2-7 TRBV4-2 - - TGTGCCAGCAGCCACACAGGGTCGGCCTACGAGCAGTACTTC CASSHTGSAYEQYF
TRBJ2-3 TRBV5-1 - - TGCGCCAGCAGCTTGGTAGCAGCCACAGATACGCAGTATTTT CASSLVAATDTQYF
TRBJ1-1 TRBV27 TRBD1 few TGTGCCAGCAGACGGCGGGACAGGGACACTGAAGCTTTCTTT CASRRRDRDTEAFF
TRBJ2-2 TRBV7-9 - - TGTGCCAGCAGCTTAAGCGCGGCGAACACCGGGGAGCTGTTTTTT CASSLSAANTGELFF
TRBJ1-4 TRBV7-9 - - TGTGCCAGCAGCCACGGGAGGGTAAAGGATGAAAAACTGTTTTTT CASSHGRVKDEKLFF
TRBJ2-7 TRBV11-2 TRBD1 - TGTGCCAGCAGCTTAGGGACAGGGGGAATCTACGAGCAGTACTTC CASSLGTGGIYEQYF
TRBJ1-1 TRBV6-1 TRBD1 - TGTGCCAGCAGTGAAAGTGGGGACAGGGTGAACACTGAAGCTTTCTTT CASSESGDRVNTEAFF
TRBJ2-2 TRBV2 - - TGTGCCAGCAAAGGAGGGGTCACCGGGGAGCTGTTTTTT CASKGGVTGELFF
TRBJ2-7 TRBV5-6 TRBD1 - TGTGCCAGCAGCTGGGACAGGACCTACGAGCAGTACTTC CASSWDRTYEQYF
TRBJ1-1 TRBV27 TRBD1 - TGTGCCAGCAGGGACAGGGGGCTACTGAACACTGAAGCTTTCTTT CASRDRGLLNTEAFF
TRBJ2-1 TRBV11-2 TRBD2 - TGTGCCAGCAGCTCCGGATATGGACTAGCGTACAATGAGCAGTTCTTC CASSSGYGLAYNEQFF
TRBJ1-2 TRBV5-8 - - TGTGCCAGCAGTCACACTGGGAGGGGTCCCTACTATGGCTACACCTTC CASSHTGRGPYYGYTF
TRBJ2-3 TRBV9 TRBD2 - TGTGCCAGCAGCGTTGGACTAGCGGGAGTAGATACGCAGTATTTT CASSVGLAGVDTQYF
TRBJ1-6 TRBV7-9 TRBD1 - TGTGCCAGCAGCCCCCGGGGGACAGGGGGGACCTATAATTCACCCCTCCACTTT CASSPRGTGGTYNSPLHF
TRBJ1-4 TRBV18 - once TGTGCCAGCTCACGACTGAGGGATGAAAAACTGTTTTTT CASSRLRDEKLFF
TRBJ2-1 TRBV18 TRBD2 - TGTGCCAGCTCACCTCGGACTAGCTCGTCGCTCTCCTACAATGAGCAGTTCTTC CASSPRTSSSLSYNEQFF
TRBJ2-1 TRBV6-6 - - TGTGCCAGCAGTCCGACAGTCTTCAGGGCCTACAATGAGCAGTTCTTC CASSPTVFRAYNEQFF
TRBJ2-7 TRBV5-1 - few TGCGCCAGCAGCATCGCCACAACCTACGAGCAGTACTTC CASSIATTYEQYF
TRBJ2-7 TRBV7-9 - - TGTGCCAGCAGCTTAATGACCCAGGGGCAGTACTTC CASSLMTQGQYF
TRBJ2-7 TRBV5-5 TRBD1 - TGTGCCAGCAGCTGGACAGGGGGGTACGAGCAGTACTTC CASSWTGGYEQYF
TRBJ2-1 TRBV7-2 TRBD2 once TGTGCCAGCACCCTCTCTTCCGGGACTAGCGGGAGGACTGAGCAGTTCTTC CASTLSSGTSGRTEQFF
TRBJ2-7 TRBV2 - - TGTGCCAGCAGTGAAGGGGGCCAGTACTTC CASSEGGQYF
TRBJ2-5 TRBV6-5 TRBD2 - TGTGCCAGCAGTTACGCGGGAGGGCAAGAGACCCAGTACTTC CASSYAGGQETQYF
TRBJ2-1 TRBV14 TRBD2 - TGTGCCAGCAGCCAAGTGGTTGGGACTAGCGGGGGGTCCTACAATGAGCAGTTCTTC CASSQVVGTSGGSYNEQFF
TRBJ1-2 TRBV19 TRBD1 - TGTGCCAGTAGTATAGCGCCGGGACAGGGAAACTATGGCTACACCTTC CASSIAPGQGNYGYTF
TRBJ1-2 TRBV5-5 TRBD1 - TGTGCCAGCAGCACGGGACAGGGGGCCGGCGGCTACACCTTC CASSTGQGAGGYTF
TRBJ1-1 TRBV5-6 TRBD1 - TGTGCCAGCAGCTATCGACAGGGAGGCTACACTGAAGCTTTCTTT CASSYRQGGYTEAFF
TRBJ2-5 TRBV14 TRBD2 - TGTGCCAGCAGCCAAGAAGCTTGGGGGGGTTCAAACTCGGGAGAGACCCAGTACTTC CASSQEAWGGSNSGETQYF
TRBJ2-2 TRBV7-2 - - TGTGCCAGCAGCCAGTACACCGGGGAGCTGTTTTTT CASSQYTGELFF
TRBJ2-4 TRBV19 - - TGTGCCAGTAGTTTCCCGGGTGAGGGAGCCAAAAACATTCAGTACTTC CASSFPGEGAKNIQYF
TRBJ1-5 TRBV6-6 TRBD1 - TGTGCCAGCAGTCCTACAGGGGTCGGTCAGCCCCAGCATTTT CASSPTGVGQPQHF
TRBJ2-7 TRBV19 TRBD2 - TGTGCCAGTAGTATTGGGGGGGGATACGAGCAGTACTTC CASSIGGGYEQYF
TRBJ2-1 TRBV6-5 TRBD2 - TGTGCCAGCAGGCCAAGGACTAGCCTTTGGAATGAGCAGTTCTTC CASRPRTSLWNEQFF
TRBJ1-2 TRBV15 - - TGTGCCACCAGCAGAGATCACGGGGACACCGAATATGGCTACACCTTC CATSRDHGDTEYGYTF